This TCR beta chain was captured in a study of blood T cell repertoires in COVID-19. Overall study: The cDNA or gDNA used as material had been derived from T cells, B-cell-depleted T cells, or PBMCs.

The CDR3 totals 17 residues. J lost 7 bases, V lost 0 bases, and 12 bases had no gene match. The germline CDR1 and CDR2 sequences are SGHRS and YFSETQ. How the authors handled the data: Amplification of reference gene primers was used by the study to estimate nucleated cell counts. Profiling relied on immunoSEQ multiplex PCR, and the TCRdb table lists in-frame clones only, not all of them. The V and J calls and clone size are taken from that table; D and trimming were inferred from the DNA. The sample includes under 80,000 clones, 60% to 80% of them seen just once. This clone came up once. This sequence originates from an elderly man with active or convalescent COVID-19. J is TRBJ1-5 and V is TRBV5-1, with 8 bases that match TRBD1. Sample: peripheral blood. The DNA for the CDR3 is TGCGCCAGCAGCTTGGACTCGGGTCCAGGGGGCCGCCAGCCCCAGCATTTT. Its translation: CASSLDSGPGGRQPQHF. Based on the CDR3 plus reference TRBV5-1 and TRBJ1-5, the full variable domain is KAGVTQTPRYLIKTRGQQVTLSCSPISGHRSVSWYQQTPGQGLQFLFEYFSETQRNKGNFPGRFSGRQFSNSRSEMNVSTLELGDSALYLCASSLDSGPGGRQPQHFGDGTRLSIL.